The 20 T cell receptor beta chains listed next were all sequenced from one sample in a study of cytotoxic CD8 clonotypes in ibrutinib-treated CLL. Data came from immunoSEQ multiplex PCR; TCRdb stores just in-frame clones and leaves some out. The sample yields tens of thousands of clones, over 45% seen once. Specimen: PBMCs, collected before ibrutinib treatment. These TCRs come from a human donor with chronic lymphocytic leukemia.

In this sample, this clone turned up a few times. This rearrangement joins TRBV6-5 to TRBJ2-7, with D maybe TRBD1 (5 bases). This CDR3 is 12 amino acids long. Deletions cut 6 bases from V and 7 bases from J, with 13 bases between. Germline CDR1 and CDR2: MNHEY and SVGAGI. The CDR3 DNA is TGTGCCAGCAGCAGGGCGCGTGGAGAGCAGTACTTC. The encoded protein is CASSRARGEQYF.

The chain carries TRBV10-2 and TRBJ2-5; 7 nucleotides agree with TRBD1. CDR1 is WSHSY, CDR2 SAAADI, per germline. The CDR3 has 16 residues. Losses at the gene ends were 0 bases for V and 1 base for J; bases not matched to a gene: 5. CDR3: CASSESRTGRQETQYF. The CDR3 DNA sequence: TGCGCCAGCAGTGAGTCGCGGACAGGTCGCCAAGAGACCCAGTACTTC.

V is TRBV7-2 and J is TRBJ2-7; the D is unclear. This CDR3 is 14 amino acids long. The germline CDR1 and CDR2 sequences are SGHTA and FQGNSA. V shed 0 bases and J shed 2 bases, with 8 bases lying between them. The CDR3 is CASSLASRPYEQYF. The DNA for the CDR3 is TGTGCCAGCAGCTTAGCGTCAAGACCCTACGAGCAGTACTTC.

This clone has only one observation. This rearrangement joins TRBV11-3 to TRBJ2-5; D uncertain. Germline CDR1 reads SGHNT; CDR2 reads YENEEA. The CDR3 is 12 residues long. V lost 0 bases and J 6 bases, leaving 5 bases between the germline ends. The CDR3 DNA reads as TGTGCCAGCAGCTTAGATGGAAAGACCCAGTACTTC. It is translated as CASSLDGKTQYF.

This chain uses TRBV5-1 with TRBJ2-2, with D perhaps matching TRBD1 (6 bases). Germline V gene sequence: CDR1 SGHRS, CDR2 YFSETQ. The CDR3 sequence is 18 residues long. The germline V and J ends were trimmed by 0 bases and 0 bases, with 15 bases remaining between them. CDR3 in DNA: TGCGCCAGCAGCTTGGCCCACAGGGTAGGAACGAACACCGGGGAGCTGTTTTTT. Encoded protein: CASSLAHRVGTNTGELFF. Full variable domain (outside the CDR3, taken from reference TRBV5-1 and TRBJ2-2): KAGVTQTPRYLIKTRGQQVTLSCSPISGHRSVSWYQQTPGQGLQFLFEYFSETQRNKGNFPGRFSGRQFSNSRSEMNVSTLELGDSALYLCASSLAHRVGTNTGELFFGEGSRLTVL.

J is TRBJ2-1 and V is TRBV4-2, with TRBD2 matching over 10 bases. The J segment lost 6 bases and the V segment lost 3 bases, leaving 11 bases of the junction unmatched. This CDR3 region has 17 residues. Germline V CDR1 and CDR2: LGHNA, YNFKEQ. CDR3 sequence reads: CASSHSERGGPSNEQFF. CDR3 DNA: TGTGCCAGCAGCCACTCGGAGCGGGGGGGTCCTTCCAATGAGCAGTTCTTC.

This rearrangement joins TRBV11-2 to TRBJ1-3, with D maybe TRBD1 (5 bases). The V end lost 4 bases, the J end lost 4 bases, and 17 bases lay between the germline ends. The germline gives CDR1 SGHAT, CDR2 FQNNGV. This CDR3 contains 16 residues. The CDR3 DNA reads TGTGCCAGCAGCTCCACCCAAAGGGGCTCAGGAAACACCATATATTTT. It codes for CASSSTQRGSGNTIYF.

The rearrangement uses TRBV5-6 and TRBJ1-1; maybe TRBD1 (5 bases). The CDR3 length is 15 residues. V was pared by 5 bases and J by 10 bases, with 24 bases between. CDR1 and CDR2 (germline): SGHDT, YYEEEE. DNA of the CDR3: TGTGCCAGCAGTTCCATAGACAGACTCCTCGGAGGAGCTTTCTTT. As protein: CASSSIDRLLGGAFF.

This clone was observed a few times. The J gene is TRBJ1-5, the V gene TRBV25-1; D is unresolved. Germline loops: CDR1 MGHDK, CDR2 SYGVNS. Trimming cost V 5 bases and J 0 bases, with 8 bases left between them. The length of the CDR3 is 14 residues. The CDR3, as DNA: TGTGCCAGCAGTAAGGTGAATAGCAATCAGCCCCAGCATTTT. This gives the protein CASSKVNSNQPQHF.

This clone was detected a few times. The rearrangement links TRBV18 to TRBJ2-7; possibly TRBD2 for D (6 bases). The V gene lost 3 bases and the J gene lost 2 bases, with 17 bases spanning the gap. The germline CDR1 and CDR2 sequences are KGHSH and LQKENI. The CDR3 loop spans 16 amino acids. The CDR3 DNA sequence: TGTGCCAGCTCACCCTTGTGGGGAGGCCGAACCTACGAGCAGTACTTC. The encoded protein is CASSPLWGGRTYEQYF. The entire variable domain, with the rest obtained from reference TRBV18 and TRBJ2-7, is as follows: NAGVMQNPRHLVRRRGQEARLRCSPMKGHSHVYWYRQLPEEGLKFMVYLQKENIIDESGMPKERFSAEFPKEGPSILRIQQVVRGDSAAYFCASSPLWGGRTYEQYFGPGTRLTVT.

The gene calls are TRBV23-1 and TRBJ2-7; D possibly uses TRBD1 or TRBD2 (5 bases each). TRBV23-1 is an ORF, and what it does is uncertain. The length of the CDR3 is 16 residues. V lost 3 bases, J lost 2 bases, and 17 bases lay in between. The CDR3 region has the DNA TGCGCCAGCAGTCACGGTGTGACGGGGACCCCCTACGAGCAGTACTTC. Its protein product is CASSHGVTGTPYEQYF.

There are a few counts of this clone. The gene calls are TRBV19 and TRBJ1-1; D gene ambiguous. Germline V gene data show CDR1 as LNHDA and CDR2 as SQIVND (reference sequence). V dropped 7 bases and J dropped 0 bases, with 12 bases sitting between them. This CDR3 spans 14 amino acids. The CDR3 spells CASNPPGMNTEAFF. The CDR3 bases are TGTGCCAGTAACCCCCCGGGGATGAACACTGAAGCTTTCTTT.

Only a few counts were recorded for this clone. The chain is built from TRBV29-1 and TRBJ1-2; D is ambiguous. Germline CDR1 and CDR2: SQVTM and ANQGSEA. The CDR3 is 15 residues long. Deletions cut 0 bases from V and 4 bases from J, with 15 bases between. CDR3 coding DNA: TGCAGCGTTGAAGATCGGCCCGAAAGGAGCTATGGCTACACCTTC. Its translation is CSVEDRPERSYGYTF.

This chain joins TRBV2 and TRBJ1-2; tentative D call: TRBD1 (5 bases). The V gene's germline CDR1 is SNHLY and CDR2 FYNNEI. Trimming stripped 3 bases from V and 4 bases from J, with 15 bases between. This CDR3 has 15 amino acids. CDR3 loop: CASSDRSPGGYGYTF. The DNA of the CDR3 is TGTGCCAGCAGTGATAGGAGTCCCGGGGGCTATGGCTACACCTTC.

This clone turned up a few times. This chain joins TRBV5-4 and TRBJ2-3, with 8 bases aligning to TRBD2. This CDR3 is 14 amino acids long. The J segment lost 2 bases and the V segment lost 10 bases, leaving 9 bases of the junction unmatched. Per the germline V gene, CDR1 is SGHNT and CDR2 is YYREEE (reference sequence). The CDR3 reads CAGRLAPVTDTQYF. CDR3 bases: TGTGCCGGCCGACTAGCGCCCGTCACAGATACGCAGTATTTT. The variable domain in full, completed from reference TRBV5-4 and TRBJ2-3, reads ETGVTQSPTHLIKTRGQQVTLRCSSQSGHNTVSWYQQALGQGPQFIFQYYREEENGRGNFPPRFSGLQFPNYSSELNVNALELDDSALYLCAGRLAPVTDTQYFGPGTRLTVL.

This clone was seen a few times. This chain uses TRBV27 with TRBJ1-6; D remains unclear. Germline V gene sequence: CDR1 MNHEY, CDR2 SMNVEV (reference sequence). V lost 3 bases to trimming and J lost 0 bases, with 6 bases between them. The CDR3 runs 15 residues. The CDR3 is CASSFSSSYNSPLHF. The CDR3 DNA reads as TGTGCCAGCAGTTTCTCCAGCTCCTATAATTCACCCCTCCACTTT.

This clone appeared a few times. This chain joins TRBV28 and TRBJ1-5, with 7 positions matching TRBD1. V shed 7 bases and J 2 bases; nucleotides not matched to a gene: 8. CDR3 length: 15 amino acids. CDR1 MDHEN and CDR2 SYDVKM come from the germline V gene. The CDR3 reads CASTRQGVGNQPQHF. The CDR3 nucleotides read TGTGCCAGCACCCGGCAGGGGGTCGGCAATCAGCCCCAGCATTTT.

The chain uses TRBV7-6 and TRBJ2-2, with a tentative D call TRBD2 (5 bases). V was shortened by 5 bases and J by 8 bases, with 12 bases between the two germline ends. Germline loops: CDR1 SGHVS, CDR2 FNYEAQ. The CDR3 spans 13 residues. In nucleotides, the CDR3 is TGTGCCAGCAGCCCCCCGGGGTTGGGGGAGCTGTTTTTT. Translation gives CASSPPGLGELFF.

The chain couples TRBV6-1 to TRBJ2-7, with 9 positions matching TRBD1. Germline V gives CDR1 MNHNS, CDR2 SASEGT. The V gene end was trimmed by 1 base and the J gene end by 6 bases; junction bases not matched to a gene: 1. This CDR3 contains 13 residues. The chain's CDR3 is CASSEGQGVEQYF. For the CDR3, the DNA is TGTGCCAGCAGTGAAGGACAGGGGGTCGAGCAGTACTTC.

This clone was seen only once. The chain's CDR3 is CASSFQGRTEAFF. The CDR3 DNA reads as TGTGCCAGCAGCTTCCAGGGCCGGACTGAAGCTTTCTTT. The V call is TRBV11-3, the J call TRBJ1-1; D is possibly TRBD1 (5 bases). Trimming pared 3 bases from V and 5 bases from J, leaving 10 bases between. This CDR3 is 13 amino acids long. Looked up from germline, CDR1 is SGHNT and CDR2 is YENEEA. Complete variable domain (other parts from reference TRBV11-3 and TRBJ1-1): EAGVVQSPRYKIIEKKQPVAFWCNPISGHNTLYWYLQNLGQGPELLIRYENEEAVDDSQLPKDRFSAERLKGVDSTLKIQPAELGDSAVYLCASSFQGRTEAFFGQGTRLTVV.